A selection of T cell receptor beta chains follows, all from one sample in a study of Ad26.COV2.S vaccination and SARS-CoV-2 variants. Sequencing used immunoSEQ multiplex PCR; TCRdb keeps in-frame clones, though not all of them. This table has about 350,000 clones, 86% appearing once. The input for sequencing was peripheral blood, taken in a trial of Ad26.COV2.S vaccine versus placebo. The receptors stem from a person aged 18-65 years who received the Ad26.COV2.S COVID-19 vaccine or a placebo. CDR3s include the opening cysteine and the closing phenylalanine or tryptophan. A D gene is named only where the DNA matches it firmly. Expanded clones get a size class; other rows say once, few or many, or leave the size out.

clone_size: -
d_call: TRBD1
v_call: TRBV3-1/TRBV3-2
j_call: TRBJ2-4
cdr3_nt: TGTGCCAGCAGCCAAGAGTGGGACAGAAACTTAATTCAGTACTTC
cdr3_aa: CASSQEWDRNLIQYF

clone_size: -
d_call: -
v_call: TRBV19
j_call: TRBJ1-6
cdr3_nt: TGTGCCAGTAGTACCGAGGGGCGCAATTCACCCCTCCACTTT
cdr3_aa: CASSTEGRNSPLHF

clone_size: few
d_call: TRBD1
v_call: TRBV3-1/TRBV3-2
j_call: TRBJ1-2
cdr3_nt: TGTGCCAGCAGCCCGGGACAGACCGGTGGCTACACCTTC
cdr3_aa: CASSPGQTGGYTF

clone_size: few
d_call: -
v_call: TRBV4-3
j_call: TRBJ2-7
cdr3_nt: TGCGCCAGCAGCCAAGTAAGGGGGTTTGGCCACGAGCAGTACTTC
cdr3_aa: CASSQVRGFGHEQYF

clone_size: -
d_call: -
v_call: TRBV28
j_call: TRBJ1-2
cdr3_nt: TGTGCCAGCAGTTTACAGGGCCCTTTGTGGGGCTACACCTTC
cdr3_aa: CASSLQGPLWGYTF

clone_size: -
d_call: TRBD2
v_call: TRBV24-1
j_call: TRBJ2-1
cdr3_nt: TGTGCCACCAGACGCGGGAGTGGCTACAATGAGCAGTTCTTC
cdr3_aa: CATRRGSGYNEQFF

clone_size: -
d_call: TRBD1
v_call: TRBV18
j_call: TRBJ2-1
cdr3_nt: TGTGCCAGCTCACCAGTCCCCCGGGACAGGGGGGGAACCTACAATGAGCAGTTCTTC
cdr3_aa: CASSPVPRDRGGTYNEQFF

clone_size: -
d_call: -
v_call: TRBV5-1
j_call: TRBJ2-5
cdr3_nt: TGCGCCAGCAGAAGGGCGGGGTTACAAGAGACCCAGTACTTC
cdr3_aa: CASRRAGLQETQYF

clone_size: -
d_call: -
v_call: TRBV7-9
j_call: TRBJ2-7
cdr3_nt: TGTGCCAGCAGCTTAGAAGTTACCGGCGAGCAGTACTTC
cdr3_aa: CASSLEVTGEQYF

clone_size: -
d_call: -
v_call: TRBV4-2
j_call: TRBJ2-1
cdr3_nt: TGTGCCAGCAGCCAGGGGGGAACGTTTCTTGAGCAGTTCTTC
cdr3_aa: CASSQGGTFLEQFF